The rows below give T cell receptor beta chains drawn from one sample of a study of CD8 T cells in Susac syndrome. TCRdb reprocessed the immunoSEQ multiplex PCR reads with MiXCR, giving one entry per CDR3 protein. The table has some 70,000 distinct CDR3 sequences, about 94% seen once; the top ten hold about 0.6%. The specimen was CD8+ T cells from PBMCs. These receptors all come from a human donor with multiple sclerosis. Both conserved end residues are part of each CDR3. A D gene is named only where the DNA matches it firmly. Size is stated for part of the rows, as once, few or many counts, or as a class when the clone is expanded.

size	V	J	D	CDR3	DNA
-	TRBV3-1	TRBJ1-5	-	CASSQGYSNQPQHF	TGTGCCAGCAGCCAGGGATATAGCAATCAGCCCCAGCATTTT
-	TRBV6-5	TRBJ2-1	-	CASSYSTQLNYNEQFF	TGTGCCAGCAGTTACTCAACACAGCTCAACTACAATGAGCAGTTCTTC
-	TRBV19	TRBJ2-7	-	CASRRPGDEQYF	TGTGCCAGTAGGAGACCTGGGGACGAGCAGTACTTC
-	TRBV5-1	TRBJ2-4	-	CASSLFAGPKNIQYF	TGCGCCAGCAGCTTGTTTGCGGGACCCAAAAACATTCAGTACTTC
-	TRBV20-1	TRBJ2-1	TRBD2	CSAREGLAGGNEQFF	TGCAGTGCTAGAGAAGGACTAGCGGGAGGTAATGAGCAGTTCTTC
-	TRBV18	TRBJ2-1	-	CASSQGFVSNEQFF	TGTGCCAGCTCACAGGGGTTCGTGTCCAATGAGCAGTTCTTC
-	TRBV15	TRBJ2-7	-	CATSPTRGAGDEQYF	TGTGCCACCAGCCCGACGAGGGGGGCGGGGGACGAGCAGTACTTC
few	TRBV27	TRBJ2-1	-	CASSSGSYNEQFF	TGTGCCAGCAGCTCGGGCTCCTACAATGAGCAGTTCTTC
few	TRBV19	TRBJ1-2	-	CASTIWGEDYGYTF	TGTGCCAGTACCATTTGGGGCGAGGACTATGGCTACACCTTC
-	TRBV5-6	TRBJ2-5	TRBD1	CASSVGQGIETQYF	TGTGCCAGCAGCGTGGGACAGGGTATAGAGACCCAGTACTTC
-	TRBV7-9	TRBJ2-7	TRBD1	CASSLVGQGEQYF	TGTGCCAGCAGCTTAGTGGGACAGGGAGAGCAGTACTTC
-	TRBV24-1	TRBJ1-2	-	CATSDSTDGYTF	TGTGCCACCAGTGATTCTACAGATGGCTACACCTTC
-	TRBV29-1	TRBJ1-1	-	CSVPDTEAFF	TGCAGCGTTCCTGACACTGAAGCTTTCTTT
-	TRBV20-1	TRBJ1-4	-	CSARDFRQGTNEKLFF	TGCAGTGCTAGAGATTTTCGGCAGGGGACTAATGAAAAACTGTTTTTT
once	TRBV5-6	TRBJ2-1	-	CASSLALDPRYNEQFF	TGTGCCAGCAGCTTGGCCTTGGACCCCCGATACAATGAGCAGTTCTTC
-	TRBV13	TRBJ2-3	TRBD2	CASSFWTSREGDTQYF	TGTGCCAGCAGCTTTTGGACATCCCGGGAGGGAGATACGCAGTATTTT
-	TRBV10-2	TRBJ1-5	-	CASSESGVAQHF	TGCGCCAGCAGTGAGTCGGGGGTTGCCCAGCATTTT
-	TRBV27	TRBJ2-7	-	CASRKGSGEQYF	TGTGCCAGCAGGAAGGGATCAGGCGAGCAGTACTTC
-	TRBV7-6	TRBJ2-7	-	CASSLVGTTYEQYF	TGTGCCAGCAGCTTGGTAGGGACAACCTACGAGCAGTACTTC
few	TRBV29-1	TRBJ2-2	-	CSVLDSSGTGELFF	TGCAGCGTGCTGGACAGCAGCGGCACCGGGGAGCTGTTTTTT
-	TRBV7-6	TRBJ1-1	TRBD1	CASSQGQGATEAFF	TGTGCCAGCAGCCAAGGACAGGGGGCGACTGAAGCTTTCTTT
-	TRBV27	TRBJ1-4	-	CASRTNEKLFF	TGTGCCAGCAGAACGAATGAAAAACTGTTTTTT
-	TRBV27	TRBJ1-1	-	CASSLLGGEAFF	TGTGCCAGCAGCCTACTAGGGGGTGAAGCTTTCTTT
-	TRBV12-3/TRBV12-4	TRBJ1-1	-	CASSPRGAGNTEAFF	TGTGCCAGCAGCCCCCGAGGAGCAGGGAATACTGAAGCTTTCTTT
once	TRBV7-6	TRBJ2-1	-	CASSSTGSVYNEQFF	TGTGCCAGCAGTTCCACAGGGTCGGTTTACAATGAGCAGTTCTTC
-	TRBV2	TRBJ2-3	-	CASSVDGSYGTDTQYF	TGTGCCAGCAGTGTTGACGGGAGTTACGGCACAGATACGCAGTATTTT
-	TRBV5-6	TRBJ1-5	-	CASSPGPFDPYQPQHF	TGTGCCAGCAGCCCCGGACCCTTTGACCCATATCAGCCCCAGCATTTT
-	TRBV7-9	TRBJ2-5	TRBD1	CASSASQGAGETQYF	TGTGCCAGCAGCGCCTCACAGGGGGCCGGTGAGACCCAGTACTTC
-	TRBV29-1	TRBJ1-4	-	CSVGDNEKLFF	TGCAGCGTAGGGGACAATGAAAAACTGTTTTTT
-	TRBV12-3/TRBV12-4	TRBJ1-1	TRBD1	CASSQRQGTNTEAFF	TGTGCCAGCAGCCAAAGACAGGGGACTAACACTGAAGCTTTCTTT
-	TRBV28	TRBJ2-1	-	CASSSIERSGLQFF	TGTGCCAGCAGTTCCATTGAACGCTCTGGGCTCCAGTTCTTC
-	TRBV27	TRBJ2-5	TRBD2	CASSSVAGARETQYF	TGTGCCAGCAGCTCGGTAGCGGGAGCCCGGGAGACCCAGTACTTC
-	TRBV5-1	TRBJ1-2	-	CASSPFTGDNYGYTF	TGCGCCAGCAGCCCCTTTACAGGAGATAACTATGGCTACACCTTC
once	TRBV27	TRBJ2-5	-	CASSSRASLQETQYF	TGTGCCAGCAGTAGCCGGGCCTCACTCCAAGAGACCCAGTACTTC
-	TRBV20-1	TRBJ1-2	-	CSASTDRNYGYTF	TGCAGTGCTAGTACCGACCGGAACTATGGCTACACCTTC
-	TRBV6-1	TRBJ1-5	-	CASRLPANQPQHF	TGTGCCAGCAGACTCCCCGCGAATCAGCCCCAGCATTTT
-	TRBV13	TRBJ1-2	-	CASSLGSTDYGYTF	TGTGCCAGCAGCTTAGGCTCGACAGACTATGGCTACACCTTC
-	TRBV7-9	TRBJ2-2	-	CASSLVGRNTGELFF	TGTGCCAGCAGCCTCGTCGGGCGGAACACCGGGGAGCTGTTTTTT
-	TRBV20-1	TRBJ2-5	TRBD2	CSARPGTSLPKETQYF	TGCAGTGCTAGACCTGGGACTAGCCTCCCCAAAGAGACCCAGTACTTC
-	TRBV7-9	TRBJ1-4	-	CASSLSGRELLEKLFF	TGTGCCAGCAGCTTAAGTGGTAGGGAGCTTCTCGAAAAACTGTTTTTT
-	TRBV24-1	TRBJ2-2	TRBD1	CATSDTGTGGPANTGELFF	TGTGCCACCAGTGATACCGGGACAGGGGGCCCCGCGAACACCGGGGAGCTGTTTTTT
-	TRBV27	TRBJ2-7	-	CASSLSIKGRSSYEQYF	TGTGCCAGCAGTTTATCGATAAAGGGGAGGTCGTCGTACGAGCAGTACTTC
-	TRBV7-8	TRBJ2-3	TRBD2	CASSLVGGAGTDTQYF	TGTGCCAGCAGCTTAGTCGGGGGGGCCGGGACAGATACGCAGTATTTT
-	TRBV27	TRBJ2-1	TRBD2	CASRLAGTSYNEQFF	TGTGCCAGCCGACTAGCGGGGACCTCCTACAATGAGCAGTTCTTC
-	TRBV29-1	TRBJ2-7	TRBD2	CSVGPSGESYEQYF	TGCAGCGTAGGCCCTAGCGGGGAGTCCTACGAGCAGTACTTC
-	TRBV29-1	TRBJ2-3	TRBD1	CSVEDGRDRGTDTQYF	TGCAGCGTTGAAGATGGTAGGGACAGGGGAACAGATACGCAGTATTTT
-	TRBV12-3/TRBV12-4	TRBJ2-1	TRBD1	CASTFPTGYNEQFF	TGTGCCAGCACCTTCCCGACAGGGTACAATGAGCAGTTCTTC